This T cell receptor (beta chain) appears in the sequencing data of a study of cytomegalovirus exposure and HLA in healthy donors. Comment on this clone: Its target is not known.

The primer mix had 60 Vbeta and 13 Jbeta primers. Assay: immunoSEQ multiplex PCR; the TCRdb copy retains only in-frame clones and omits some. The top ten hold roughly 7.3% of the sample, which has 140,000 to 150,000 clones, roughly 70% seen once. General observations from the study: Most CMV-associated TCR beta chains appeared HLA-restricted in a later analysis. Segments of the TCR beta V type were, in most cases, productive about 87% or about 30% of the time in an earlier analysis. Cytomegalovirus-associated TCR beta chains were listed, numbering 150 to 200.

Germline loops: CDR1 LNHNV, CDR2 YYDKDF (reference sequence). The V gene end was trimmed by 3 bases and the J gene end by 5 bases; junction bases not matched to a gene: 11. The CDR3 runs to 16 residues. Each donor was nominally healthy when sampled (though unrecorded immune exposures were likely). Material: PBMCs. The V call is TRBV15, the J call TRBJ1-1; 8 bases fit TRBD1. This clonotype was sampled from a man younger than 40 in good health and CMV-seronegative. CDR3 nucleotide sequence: TGTGCCACCAGCAGGTCCAGGGGGCCGGGGAAAACTGAAGCTTTCTTT. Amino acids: CATSRSRGPGKTEAFF.